This T cell receptor (beta chain) stems from a study of CXCR3-negative and CXCR3-positive naive CD8 T cells (dated by TCRdb to 2018 to 2020). Looking at the study overall: In total, roughly 140 million TRB reads were obtained, corresponding to roughly 1.5 +/- 0.3 million reads per library. The TRBV-TRBJ cluster analysis covered naive subsets from about five donors and memory cells from 3 donors. The diversity and physicochemical repertoire analyses included some 11 donors pooled from two independent experiments.

Beyond this particular receptor, the publication reports: TRB CDR3s from CXCR3-positive naive cells showed higher hydrophobicity (lower Kidera factor 4), lower energy, and higher strength and volume indices than CXCR3-negative naive cells. Naive CXCR3-negative and CXCR3-positive cells from the same donor showed similar TRBV-TRBJ usage, whereas memory cells showed distinct patterns. Both naive subsets had comparably high repertoire diversity, while memory CD8+ T cells had much lower repertoire diversity. Freshly isolated PBMCs were used for most assays because CXCR3 expression partially decreased after cryopreservation. Because surface CD5, which has been linked to self-reactivity in mice, was comparable between naive subsets, TCR interaction strength was also inferred from TRB CDR3 physicochemical properties.

To note about this clonotype: What antigen it recognizes has not been identified.

CDR1 and CDR2 were assigned from the germline V gene (reference sequence) as PRHDT and FYEKMQ. From its cysteine to its phenylalanine, the CDR3 spans 13 amino acids. The DNA is not on file. Sequencing relied on a NextSeq 550. The Human TCR Profiling Kit (MiLaboratory) was used to prepare UMI-labeled 5' RACE TRB cDNA libraries. cDNA synthesis used the entire amount of extracted RNA, and PCR amplification then used the entire amount of cDNA produced. The libraries were made side by side, with each library going through the same number of PCR cycles. As for the original processing: About 50,000 +/- 10,000 unique UMI-labeled TRB cDNA molecules per library were extracted with MIGEC and MiXCR, with at least two reads per UMI required. On average, around 40,000 +/- 10,000 functional in-frame TRB CDR3 nucleotide clonotypes lacking stop codons were found per library. After downsampling to 5000 UMI-labeled TRB molecules per sample, diversity metrics such as normalized Shannon-Wiener and Chao1 were calculated in VDJtools. VDJtools was used to calculate clonotype-size-weighted physicochemical properties of the central five CDR3 residues, namely interaction energy, strength, volume and Kidera factor 4. After the reads were reprocessed by TCRdb, one entry was made per CDR3 protein sequence, with no DNA. For this entry, the V and J calls and clone size follow TCRdb and not the study's own pipeline. The sample table includes some 9,600 distinct CDR3 sequences. Of the sample, 0.9% to 1.2% is held by the ten largest clones.

For every CD8+ T cell subset, 250,000 to 300,000 cells were flow-sorted straight into RLT lysis buffer, and each subset was sorted in triplicate. To exclude memory contaminants, naive CD8+ T cells were stringently defined as CD45RO-CCR7+CD27+CD95-. Peripheral blood mononuclear cells were isolated from buffy coats by standard density gradient centrifugation. Naive CXCR3-negative and CXCR3-positive CD8+ T cells were flow-sorted using a FACSAria III. Total RNA was extracted from sorted cells with an RNeasy Mini Kit. Source material: naive CXCR3- CD8+ T cells from blood. The cell subset or site label here, explained by the study, means: CD45RO-CCR7+CD27+CD95- naive CD8+ T cells lacking CXCR3 (TNR3-). The chain uses TRBV13 and TRBJ2-7. The TCR comes from a human donor in good health. Some clones in this sample may be carry-over from other donors' samples. The CDR3 has the sequence CASSNAVSYEQYF.